A single T cell receptor (beta chain) is shown here with its context. Its antigen is currently unknown. Germline and junction disagree at one end, which may indicate a read error. The CDR3 is 16 residues long. Germline values: CDR1 MNHEY, CDR2 SVGAGI. These data originate in a study of tumor and adjacent non-tumor tissue in lung cancer. Study background: The patients, 10 men and four to six women, were about 31 to 76 with stage I to III disease. Study-wide results and limits: Tumor repertoires had a smaller top 100 clone share than normal lung. Shorter survival was associated with higher TCR diversity in tumors.

TCRbeta libraries were built with three rounds of nested PCR, modified from ARM-PCR. TCRdb reanalysed the multiplex PCR reads using MiXCR and keeps one entry per CDR3 protein. The sample shows approximately 100,000 distinct CDR3 sequences, approximately 71% of them seen only once. This sample's RNA came from whole unsorted tissue. The receptor's source is a woman aged 55-70 years with non-small cell lung cancer. J is TRBJ1-1 and V is TRBV6-5; maybe TRBD1 (6 bases). The source material was lung tumor tissue. CDR3 sequence (DNA): TGTGGCAGCAGTGAAGGAGGGGGGAGCCGCAACACTGAAGCTTTCTTT. It translates to CGSSEGGGSRNTEAFF.